The 17 T cell receptor beta chains below come from one sample, sequenced in a study of T-cell memory formation after mild COVID-19. TCRdb processed the 5' RACE reads anew with MiXCR; each CDR3 protein has one entry. The profile shows about 470,000 distinct CDR3 sequences, about 23% of them singletons. Sequencing was performed on PBMCs or a T cell subset sorted from them (not recorded which). The receptors shown here come from an adult woman who had mild COVID-19 (a few samples of this study predate the infection). Cell type and time point are not known.

This clonotype came up a few times. This chain links TRBV9 with TRBJ1-1; D is undetermined. The CDR3 spans 15 residues. CDR1 and CDR2 from the germline V gene are SGDLS and YYNGEE. Trimming stripped 0 bases from V and 0 bases from J, with 9 bases between. The CDR3 spells CASSVDGPLNTEAFF. The CDR3 coding sequence is TGTGCCAGCAGCGTAGATGGGCCCCTGAACACTGAAGCTTTCTTT.

The CDR3 DNA follows: TGCGCCAGCAGCGAAGGGACAGTAGGCAATCAGCCCCAGCATTTT. It translates to CASSEGTVGNQPQHF. The gene calls are TRBV5-1 and TRBJ1-5, with 7 nucleotides matching TRBD1. The germline CDR1 and CDR2 sequences are SGHRS and YFSETQ. V lost 4 bases, J lost 2 bases, and 6 bases stayed unmatched. The CDR3 has 15 amino acids.

The chain uses TRBV20-1 and TRBJ2-7; 13 bases fit TRBD2. The J segment lost 0 bases and the V segment lost 4 bases, leaving 3 bases of the junction unmatched. The germline gives CDR1 DFQATT, CDR2 SNEGSKA (reference sequence). The CDR3 has 15 amino acids. The CDR3 sequence is CSANRLAGGSYEQYF. Here the CDR3 DNA reads TGCAGTGCTAATCGACTAGCGGGAGGCTCCTACGAGCAGTACTTC.

This clonotype appeared a few times. The chain employs TRBV12-3 or TRBV12-4 and TRBJ2-1; D may match TRBD1 or TRBD2 (5 bases each). The length of the CDR3 is 14 residues. V lost 6 bases, J lost 8 bases, and 17 bases lay in between. CDR3 loop: CASRGDGWGDEQFF. The DNA of the CDR3 is TGTGCCAGCAGGGGGGACGGATGGGGAGATGAGCAGTTCTTC.

This clonotype was found a few times. Compared with germline, one end of the junction differs, possibly owing to a read error. The chain joins TRBV6-5 to TRBJ2-1, with D unclear. The CDR3 extends over 13 amino acids. CDR1 is MNHEY, CDR2 SVGAGI, per germline. The CDR3 nucleotides read TGTGCCAGCAGTTACTTGGGCCACCTTGAGAAGTTCTTC. Translation: CASSYLGHLEKFF.

This clonotype was observed a few times. J is TRBJ2-7 and V is TRBV2, with 7 bases fitting TRBD1. With 6 bases clipped from V and 4 bases from J, the junction kept 12 bases outside the gene matches. The CDR3 has 15 residues. Germline-derived CDR1 and CDR2 are SNHLY and FYNNEI. This CDR3 is CASRAIDRAVYEQYF. The CDR3 nucleotides are TGTGCCAGCAGAGCAATCGACAGGGCCGTATACGAGCAGTACTTC.

V is TRBV20-1 and J is TRBJ2-3, with TRBD2 identical over 13 bases. The germline CDR1 and CDR2 sequences are DFQATT and SNEGSKA (reference sequence). The CDR3 is 16 residues long. The V and J ends lost 5 bases and 2 bases, in that order; junction bases with no gene match: 7. The CDR3 region has the DNA TGCAGTGCTGCCCGACTAGCGGGGGGACTCACAGATACGCAGTATTTT. As protein: CSAARLAGGLTDTQYF.

The rearrangement uses TRBV27 and TRBJ1-1; 9 bases map to TRBD1. CDR1 and CDR2 from the germline V gene are MNHEY and SMNVEV (reference sequence). Losses at the gene ends were 7 bases for V and 5 bases for J; bases not matched to a gene: 8. The CDR3 runs to 14 residues. The CDR3 reads CASTPGDRDTEAFF. As DNA, the CDR3 is TGTGCCAGCACACCAGGGGACAGGGATACTGAAGCTTTCTTT.

This clonotype was seen ten or more times. The chain recombines TRBV12-3 or TRBV12-4 with TRBJ2-3, with a tentative D call TRBD2 (5 bases). The V and J ends lost 5 bases and 0 bases respectively, with 6 bases between them. This CDR3 is built from 13 residues. Written as DNA, the CDR3 is TGTGCCAGCAGTGAGGGAAGCACAGATACGCAGTATTTT. Amino acids: CASSEGSTDTQYF.

The CDR3 loop is CASSFGTANSPLHF. The CDR3 region has the DNA TGTGCCAGCAGTTTCGGGACAGCCAATTCACCCCTCCACTTT. The genes are TRBV12-3 or TRBV12-4 and TRBJ1-6, with 7 bases that match TRBD1. The CDR3 is 14 residues long. Losses at the gene ends were 3 bases for V and 7 bases for J; bases not matched to a gene: 3.

The chain couples TRBV20-1 to TRBJ1-5; weak D call: TRBD1 (6 bases). Per the germline V gene, CDR1 is DFQATT and CDR2 is SNEGSKA (reference sequence). V dropped 5 bases and J dropped 4 bases, with 18 bases sitting between them. The CDR3 runs to 15 residues. The CDR3 nucleotides are TGCAGTGCTCGATATACGGGACACCCAAATCAGCCCCAGCATTTT. Encoded protein: CSARYTGHPNQPQHF.

This clonotype was detected a few times. The chain has TRBV7-9 and TRBJ2-1; perhaps D is TRBD1 or TRBD2 (5 bases each). The CDR3 contains 14 residues. V gave up 5 bases and J gave up 5 bases, with 13 bases separating them. Germline V gene lookup returns CDR1 SEHNR and CDR2 FQNEAQ (reference sequence). CDR3 amino acids: CASSHRRGDNEQFF. CDR3 bases: TGTGCCAGCAGCCATCGTAGGGGAGACAATGAGCAGTTCTTC.

This clonotype was seen only a few times. The CDR3 protein is CASSLWDRGGEQYF. DNA of the CDR3: TGTGCCAGCAGCTTGTGGGACAGGGGGGGAGAGCAGTACTTC. The rearrangement links TRBV5-6 to TRBJ2-7, with 11 bases aligning to TRBD1. After removal of 1 base from V and 7 bases from J, the junction contained 4 bases not matched to a gene. Germline V gene data show CDR1 as SGHDT and CDR2 as YYEEEE. CDR3 length: 14 residues.

This clonotype has just a few counts. The gene calls are TRBV12-3 or TRBV12-4 and TRBJ1-3; the D is unclear. The CDR3 covers 13 residues. V lost 8 bases to trimming and J lost 4 bases, with 12 bases between them. DNA of the CDR3: TGTGCCAGCGGCATGGCGGAAGGAAACACCATATATTTT. Its translation is CASGMAEGNTIYF.

The chain recombines TRBV29-1 with TRBJ1-2; D may be TRBD1 (5 bases). V was shortened by 1 base and J by 2 bases, with 8 bases between the two germline ends. The germline gives CDR1 SQVTM, CDR2 ANQGSEA. The CDR3 has 13 residues. The DNA for the CDR3 is TGCAGCGTTGAAGGGGGCCTCAACTATGGCTACACCTTC. Amino acid sequence: CSVEGGLNYGYTF.

The chain couples TRBV4-3 to TRBJ2-3; perhaps TRBD1 as D (5 bases). This CDR3 has 16 residues. Trimming removed 0 bases at V and 7 bases at J, with 17 bases between. The germline gives CDR1 LGHNA, CDR2 YSLEER. This chain's CDR3 is CASSQDLTAAGYTQYF. DNA of the CDR3: TGCGCCAGCAGCCAAGATCTGACAGCCGCCGGTTATACGCAGTATTTT.

The V gene is TRBV15, the J gene TRBJ2-4, with 7 bases that match TRBD2. The CDR3 spans 16 residues. Looked up from germline, CDR1 is LNHNV and CDR2 is YYDKDF (reference sequence). Losses at the gene ends were 0 bases for V and 8 bases for J; bases not matched to a gene: 10. CDR3 coding DNA: TGTGCCACCAGCAGAGATCGTCGGCGGGGGTTGGACATTCAGTACTTC. As protein: CATSRDRRRGLDIQYF. The full variable domain, with the rest looked up from reference TRBV15 and TRBJ2-4, is DAMVIQNPRYQVTQFGKPVTLSCSQTLNHNVMYWYQQKSSQAPKLLFHYYDKDFNNEADTPDNFQSRRPNTSFCFLDIRSPGLGDTAMYLCATSRDRRRGLDIQYFGAGTRLSVL.